Here is one T cell receptor (beta chain) with its context. Its antigen remains unidentified. The data stem from a study of neoadjuvant nivolumab and ipilimumab in lung cancer. Broader study findings: From pretherapy to surgery, tumor richness and clonality rose with dual therapy. Resected tumors had greater TCR richness and clonality than uninvolved lung.

From germline, CDR1 is MNHNS and CDR2 SASEGT. The CDR3 loop spans 17 amino acids. Germline trimming cut 3 bases from V and 1 base from J; bases unmatched to any gene: 9. TCRdb's copy holds only in-frame clones and misses some; the assay was immunoSEQ multiplex PCR. The sample records roughly 32,000 clones, more than 85% being singletons. The source was peripheral blood, collected after neoadjuvant nivolumab, alone or with ipilimumab, at or shortly before surgery. The origin of this receptor is an adult with non-small cell lung cancer. The chain joins TRBV6-1 to TRBJ1-2; 9 bases map to TRBD1. The CDR3 here is CASSETSGQGNNYGYTF. The CDR3 DNA reads TGTGCCAGCAGTGAGACCTCTGGACAGGGGAATAACTATGGCTACACCTTC.